This TCR beta chain was sequenced in a study of OX40 agonist ivuxolimab in advanced cancers. Findings and limits, study-wide: Clonal expansion was seen in CD4+ and CD8+ blood T cells by week 6 at 0.1 to 3.0 mg/kg.

This table comes from immunoSEQ multiplex PCR, and its TCRdb copy is limited to in-frame clones, with some not included. The sample carries roughly 66,000 clones, about four fifths recorded once. With respect to this clone: The antigen is undetermined.

Per germline, CDR1 LGHNA and CDR2 YSLEER. The CDR3 consists of 14 residues. Losses at the gene ends were 1 base for V and 10 bases for J; bases not matched to a gene: 6. This rearrangement joins TRBV4-3 to TRBJ1-4; 7 positions match TRBD1. This clonotype was obtained from an adult with an advanced solid tumor such as melanoma, head and neck, liver or kidney cancer. Sequenced material: CD4+ or CD8+ T cells sorted from blood, taken in a trial of the OX40 agonist ivuxolimab. The CDR3 here is CASSQGQGSAKLFF. Written as DNA, the CDR3 is TGCGCCAGCAGCCAAGGACAGGGTTCAGCAAAACTGTTTTTT.